Presented here are 2 T cell receptor beta chains from one specimen sequenced in a study of blood T cell repertoires in COVID-19. The repertoire was sequenced with immunoSEQ multiplex PCR; TCRdb's copy has only in-frame clones and lacks some. The sample carries around 310,000 clones, roughly 89% recorded once. Sequenced input: peripheral blood. The receptors stem from a middle-aged woman with COVID-19, enrolled during active disease.

To note about this clone: The same CDR3 arises from other DNA sequences in this sample as well. The rearrangement uses TRBV30 and TRBJ2-5; maybe TRBD1 (5 bases). With 0 bases removed from V and 5 bases from J, the gap between germline ends came to 10 bases. The CDR3 totals 13 residues. The germline V gene has CDR1 GTSNPN and CDR2 SVGIG (reference sequence). CDR3 coding DNA: TGTGCCTGGAGTGTTCAGGGTGGGGAGACCCAGTACTTC. This encodes CAWSVQGGETQYF.

V gene TRBV28 combines with J gene TRBJ1-4; TRBD1 matches 8 bases. Germline CDR1 and CDR2: MDHEN and SYDVKM. V lost 4 bases to trimming and J lost 8 bases; unmatched junction nucleotides: 6. The CDR3 runs 14 residues. The CDR3 loop is CASSWTGLSEKLFF. The CDR3 DNA reads TGTGCCAGCAGTTGGACAGGGCTTTCAGAAAAACTGTTTTTT.